This T cell receptor beta chain was identified during a study of T-cell reconstitution after alpha-beta-depleted transplantation in children. Unique molecular identifiers were used to barcode this TCRbeta library. TCRdb processed the PCR reads anew with MiXCR; each CDR3 protein has one entry. The sample yields hundreds of thousands of distinct CDR3 sequences, 8% to 11% seen once. The germline V and J ends were trimmed by 1 base and 8 bases, with 10 bases remaining between them. Looked up from germline, CDR1 is SGHAT and CDR2 is FQNNGV. This CDR3 is built from 13 residues. Whole-study results and caveats: In some patients, recipient T cells and intrathymic progenitors surviving conditioning explained high day-60 diversity.

This clonotype was observed at least ten times. The target antigen is unknown. This TCR was recovered from a child aged 2-15 years with inherited bone marrow failure, due to receive a stem cell transplant. The sample in question was PBMCs, obtained before TCRalphabeta/CD19-depleted stem cell transplant. The rearrangement joins TRBV11-2 to TRBJ2-3; D not resolved. The CDR3 sequence: CASSLATPVTQYF. CDR3 nucleotides: TGTGCCAGCAGCTTAGCCACCCCAGTTACGCAGTATTTT.